The 10 T cell receptor beta chains reported below all come from one sample, sequenced in a study of T-cell memory formation after mild COVID-19. One entry per CDR3 protein results from TCRdb running MiXCR on the 5' RACE reads. The sample includes roughly 80,000 distinct CDR3 sequences, about 14% seen only once; the top ten take about a third. What was sequenced was PBMCs or a T cell subset sorted from them (not recorded which). These receptors all stem from an adult woman who had mild COVID-19 (a few samples of this study predate the infection). Cell type and time point are not known.

This clonotype showed up just a few times. The CDR3 DNA reads TGCAGTGCTACCGAGACGGGAGTCTCCACAGATACGCAGTATTTT. Translating gives CSATETGVSTDTQYF. The chain couples TRBV20-1 to TRBJ2-3, with D possibly matching TRBD2 (6 bases). This CDR3 has 15 residues. Germline assignment: CDR1 DFQATT and CDR2 SNEGSKA (reference sequence). The germline V and J ends were trimmed by 4 bases and 2 bases, with 16 bases remaining between them.

The rearrangement links TRBV24-1 to TRBJ2-2; D gene ambiguous. V was trimmed by 6 bases and J by 5 bases, leaving 9 bases between them. The CDR3 loop spans 13 amino acids. In germline, CDR1 is KGHDR, CDR2 SFDVKD. The CDR3 spells CATSFLGTGELFF. The CDR3, as DNA: TGTGCCACCAGTTTCCTGGGGACCGGGGAGCTGTTTTTT.

V usage is TRBV4-1 and J usage is TRBJ1-2, with D unresolved. The CDR3 has 14 residues. V was clipped by 3 bases and J by 5 bases, with 13 bases between them. Germline CDR1 and CDR2: MGHRA and YSYEKL. CDR3 sequence reads: CASSHPQTAYGYTF. The CDR3 nucleotides read TGCGCCAGCAGCCACCCCCAGACGGCGTATGGCTACACCTTC.

This chain joins TRBV7-9 and TRBJ2-7; D unresolved. Trimming took 8 bases from V and 4 from J, leaving 18 bases between them. The germline V gene has CDR1 SEHNR and CDR2 FQNEAQ (reference sequence). The CDR3 has 14 residues. The CDR3 protein is CASSGTPSDYEQYF. CDR3 sequence (DNA): TGTGCCAGCTCCGGTACCCCATCGGATTACGAGCAGTACTTC.

This clonotype was found a few times. The conserved closing phenylalanine or tryptophan is absent in this CDR3, likely reflecting a read error. No DNA is shown, since the ends of the CDR3 on it are uncertain; the CDR3 is the one TCRdb lists. The rearrangement joins TRBV13 to TRBJ2-1; TRBD2 reflects the table's D call only, with no check against the DNA. The CDR3 length is 13 residues, termini included. Germline CDR1 PRHDT, CDR2 FYEKMQ (reference sequence). CDR3 sequence reads: CASSPTPSGRTQR.

This clonotype was seen ten or more times. The V call is TRBV12-3 or TRBV12-4, the J call TRBJ2-4; D is uncertain. The CDR3 is 15 amino acids. V was shortened by 5 bases and J by 5 bases, with 16 bases between the two germline ends. The CDR3 region has the DNA TGTGCCAGCAGTCAAGGCCCGAATTCGGAAAACATTCAGTACTTC. It encodes CASSQGPNSENIQYF.

Notes on this clonotype: One junction end does not reproduce the germline sequence, and a read error may be involved. V usage is TRBV7-7 and J usage is TRBJ2-2, with 12 bases matching TRBD1. Looked up from germline, CDR1 is SSHAT and CDR2 is FNYEAQ (reference sequence). This CDR3 is built from 18 residues. CDR3 amino acids: CASSPSPGTGGLTGELFF. The CDR3 nucleotides read TGTGCTAGCAGCCCCTCGCCCGGGACAGGGGGCCTAACCGGGGAGCTGTTTTTT.

This clonotype was recorded at least ten times. The V gene is TRBV11-2, the J gene TRBJ2-3; D may be TRBD1 or TRBD2 (5 bases each). Germline V gene data show CDR1 as SGHAT and CDR2 as FQNNGV. V was pared by 4 bases and J by 6 bases, with 20 bases between. The CDR3 loop spans 16 amino acids. The CDR3 protein is CASSSQLGEPWDTQYF. CDR3 sequence (DNA): TGTGCCAGCAGCTCACAGTTGGGGGAACCATGGGATACGCAGTATTTT.

This chain links TRBV5-1 with TRBJ2-3; TRBD1 might be the D (6 bases). Trimming removed 4 bases at V and 4 bases at J, with 19 bases between. The CDR3 extends over 16 amino acids. Germline CDR1 and CDR2: SGHRS and YFSETQ. This CDR3 reads CASSVAGAGDPDTQYF. The CDR3 DNA is TGCGCCAGCAGCGTGGCAGGGGCTGGAGACCCAGATACGCAGTATTTT.

In this sample, this clonotype turned up a few times. J is TRBJ1-2 and V is TRBV5-1; TRBD1 is a possible D gene (6 bases). V was trimmed by 3 bases and J by 3 bases, leaving 12 bases between them. This CDR3 comprises 14 residues. Germline V gene sequence: CDR1 SGHRS, CDR2 YFSETQ. In DNA form, the CDR3 reads TGCGCCAGCAGCTCAGGGGATACGGACTATGGCTACACCTTC. Translating gives CASSSGDTDYGYTF.